This record looks at one T cell receptor (beta chain) sequence and its context. What it binds is not known. This specimen comes from a study of vaccination and CD4 T cells after COVID-19. Treatment noted: roughly 11-day PBMC culture with coronavirus spike peptide pools or control peptides (ViraFEST assay). The CDR3 spans 14 residues. CDR1 is MNHEY and CDR2 is SMNVEV in the germline V gene (reference sequence). V gave up 2 bases and J gave up 4 bases, with 10 bases separating them. Sequence data for DNA of cultured CD4+ T cells were generated by the Oncomine TCR Beta short-read assay. TCRdb fed the PCR reads into MiXCR, producing one record per CDR3 protein. This repertoire shows some 14,000 distinct CDR3 sequences, about 74% found once; its top ten account for about a sixth.

The receptor was derived from a human donor who had recovered from COVID-19. The chain has TRBV27 and TRBJ2-3, with D perhaps matching TRBD2 (6 bases). The sample consisted of CD4+ T cells from blood, cultured in vitro. The CDR3 protein is CASSLGAGSDTQYF. The CDR3 DNA reads as TGTGCCAGCAGTTTAGGGGCGGGGTCAGATACGCAGTATTTT.